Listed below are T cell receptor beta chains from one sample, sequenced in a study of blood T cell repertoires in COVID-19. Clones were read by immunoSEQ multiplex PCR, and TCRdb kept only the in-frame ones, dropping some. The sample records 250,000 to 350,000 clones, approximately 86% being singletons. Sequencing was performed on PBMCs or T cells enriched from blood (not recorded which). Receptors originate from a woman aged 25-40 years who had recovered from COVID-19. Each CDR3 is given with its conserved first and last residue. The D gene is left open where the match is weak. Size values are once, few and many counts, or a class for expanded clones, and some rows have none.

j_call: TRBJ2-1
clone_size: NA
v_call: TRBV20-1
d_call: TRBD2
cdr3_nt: TGCAGTGCTAGTTGGCGGGAGGGCCTTTGGAATGAGCAGTTCTTC
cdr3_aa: CSASWREGLWNEQFF

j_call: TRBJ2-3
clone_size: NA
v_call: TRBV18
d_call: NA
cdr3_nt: TGTGCCAGCTCTTCCAGTACCGGGACTGGGGAAGCGCAGTATTTT
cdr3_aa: CASSSSTGTGEAQYF

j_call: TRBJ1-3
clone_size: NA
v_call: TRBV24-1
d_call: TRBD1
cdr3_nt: TGTGCCACCAGTGAACATGGACAGGGAAGTGGAAACACCATATATTTT
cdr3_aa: CATSEHGQGSGNTIYF

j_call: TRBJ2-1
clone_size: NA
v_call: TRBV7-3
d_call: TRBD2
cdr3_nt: TGTGCCAGCAGCCGAGGGACTAGCAGTTACAATGAGCAGTTCTTC
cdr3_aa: CASSRGTSSYNEQFF

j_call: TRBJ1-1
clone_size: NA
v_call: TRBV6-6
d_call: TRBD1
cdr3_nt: TGTGCCAGCAGTTACCGACCTCAGGGGGCTGGGTCTGAAGCTTTCTTT
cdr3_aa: CASSYRPQGAGSEAFF

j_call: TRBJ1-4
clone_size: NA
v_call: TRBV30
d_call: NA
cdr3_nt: TGTGCCTGGAGTGCCCAGACAGGAAAACTGTTTTTT
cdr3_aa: CAWSAQTGKLFF

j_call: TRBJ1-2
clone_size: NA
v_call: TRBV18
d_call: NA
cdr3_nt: TGTGCCAGCTCTCCCAATGGGGGGAGCTATGGCTACACCTTC
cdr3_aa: CASSPNGGSYGYTF

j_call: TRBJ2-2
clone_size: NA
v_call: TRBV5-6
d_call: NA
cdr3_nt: TGTGCCAGCAGCTCACTCACCGGGGAGCTGTTTTTT
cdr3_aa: CASSSLTGELFF

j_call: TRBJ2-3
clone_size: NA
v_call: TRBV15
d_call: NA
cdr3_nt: TGTGCCACCAGCGGGGGCTTTACAGATACGCAGTATTTT
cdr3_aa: CATSGGFTDTQYF

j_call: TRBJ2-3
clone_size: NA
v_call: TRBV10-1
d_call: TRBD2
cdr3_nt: TGCGCCAGCAGTGGCGGCCGACGGGGGGACACAGATACGCAGTATTTT
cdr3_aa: CASSGGRRGDTDTQYF

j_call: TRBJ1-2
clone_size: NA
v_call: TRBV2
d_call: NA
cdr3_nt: TGTGCCAGCAGTGAATTATACTCCGGGACTGGTAACTATGGCTACACCTTC
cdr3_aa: CASSELYSGTGNYGYTF

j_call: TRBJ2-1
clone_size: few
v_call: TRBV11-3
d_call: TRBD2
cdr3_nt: TGTGCCAGCAGCCCCCCGTCGGTAGCGGGGCCCAATGAGCAGTTCTTC
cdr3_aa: CASSPPSVAGPNEQFF

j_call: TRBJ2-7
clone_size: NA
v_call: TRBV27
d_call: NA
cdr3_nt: TGTGCCAGCAGTTTATTCGGGACTGCCGGGACAGAAATCTACGAGCAGTACTTC
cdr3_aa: CASSLFGTAGTEIYEQYF

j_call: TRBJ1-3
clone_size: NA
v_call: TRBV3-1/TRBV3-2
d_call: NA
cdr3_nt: TGTGCCAGCAGCCACGGTGTTTTGGTGTCTGGAAACACCATATATTTT
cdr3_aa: CASSHGVLVSGNTIYF

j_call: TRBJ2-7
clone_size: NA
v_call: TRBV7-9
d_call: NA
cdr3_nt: TGTGCCAGCAGCCGGGACTTCTACGAGCAGTACTTC
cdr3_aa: CASSRDFYEQYF

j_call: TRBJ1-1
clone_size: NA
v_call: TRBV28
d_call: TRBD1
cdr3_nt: TGTGCCAGCAGTCCCGGGACAGGGGCGGCTTTCTTT
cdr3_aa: CASSPGTGAAFF

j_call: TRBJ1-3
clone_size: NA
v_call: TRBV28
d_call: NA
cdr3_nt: TGTGCCAGCAGCTATGGAAACACCATATATTTT
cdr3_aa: CASSYGNTIYF

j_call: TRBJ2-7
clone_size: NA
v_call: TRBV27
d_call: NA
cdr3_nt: TGTGCCAGCAACATAGTCCCCCGGGGGGCGGGGTACGAGCAGTACTTC
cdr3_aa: CASNIVPRGAGYEQYF